This T cell receptor beta chain was retrieved from a study of Ad26.COV2.S vaccination and SARS-CoV-2 variants. The germline CDR1 and CDR2 sequences are MDHEN and SYDVKM. V was trimmed by 6 bases and J by 3 bases, leaving 12 bases between them. The CDR3 loop spans 13 amino acids. The treatment here: 15 to 20 received Ad26.COV2.S at low or high dose, single or two shots; several received placebo; per-sample allocation not given. Sampling took place 63 days after the first vaccine or placebo injection. Only in-frame clones appear in the TCRdb table, and some are missing; sequencing was by immunoSEQ multiplex PCR. This table has about 440,000 clones, roughly 87% appearing once. This clone occurred a few times.

The clonotype originates from a person between 18 and 65 years old who received the Ad26.COV2.S COVID-19 vaccine or a placebo. The V and J genes are TRBV28 and TRBJ2-7; tentatively, D is TRBD1 or TRBD2 (6 bases each). This sample comprised peripheral blood, obtained in a trial of Ad26.COV2.S vaccine versus placebo. CDR3 loop: CASSRGTHYEQYF. Written as DNA, the CDR3 is TGTGCCAGCAGCCGCGGGACACACTACGAGCAGTACTTC. Looking up the rest from reference TRBV28 and TRBJ2-7 gives the full variable domain: DVKVTQSSRYLVKRTGEKVFLECVQDMDHENMFWYRQDPGLGLRLIYFSYDVKMKEKGDIPEGYSVSREKKERFSLILESASTNQTSMYLCASSRGTHYEQYFGPGTRLTVT.